This is a list of T cell receptor beta chains from one sample in a study of T-cell memory formation after mild COVID-19. TCRdb ran MiXCR on the 5' RACE reads and lists one entry per CDR3 protein. This sample has 150,000 to 200,000 distinct CDR3 sequences, with around 15% found just once. The sequencing input was PBMCs or a T cell subset sorted from them (not recorded which). The receptors shown here come from an adult woman who had mild COVID-19 (a few samples of this study predate the infection). Cell type and time point are not known. The CDR3 runs from the conserved cysteine through the conserved F or W. D genes are given only for firm matches. Clone size is not always given. Where it is, it says once, few, many or a class for expanded clones.

d_gene,j_gene,abundance,len,v_gene,CDR3nt,CDR3aa
TRBD1,TRBJ2-1,many,16,TRBV5-1,TGCGCCAGCAGCTTCTCGGGACAGGGGACCTACAATGAGCAGTTCTTC,CASSFSGQGTYNEQFF
TRBD2,TRBJ2-1,.,18,TRBV20-1,TGCAGTGCTAGTAAGCCGGGACTAGCGGGAGTATCCTACAATGAGCAGTTCTTC,CSASKPGLAGVSYNEQFF
TRBD1,TRBJ2-3,.,13,TRBV7-6,TGTGCCAGCAGCTTAGTATCGACAGGGGGACAGTATTTT,CASSLVSTGGQYF
.,TRBJ1-1,.,17,TRBV4-3,TGCGCCAGCAGCCGGGGGATCCCGGGACAAGTGAACACTGAAGCTTTCTTT,CASSRGIPGQVNTEAFF
.,TRBJ1-1,.,16,TRBV6-5,TGTGCCAGCAGTTACCGCGGGGGGTCTGAGTTGCTGGAAGCTTTCTTT,CASSYRGGSELLEAFF
TRBD2,TRBJ2-1,.,15,TRBV19,TGTGCCAGTAATTCGCCGGGGGGTGAGAGCAATGAGCAGTTCTTC,CASNSPGGESNEQFF
.,TRBJ2-7,few,13,TRBV12-3/TRBV12-4,TGTGCCAGCAGTTTAGCGGAAGCCTACGAGCAGTACTTC,CASSLAEAYEQYF
TRBD2,TRBJ2-7,few,19,TRBV5-1,TGCGCCAGCAGTCCTCCGGGACTAGCGGGAGGGCGTTACATGAACGAGCAGTACTTC,CASSPPGLAGGRYMNEQYF
.,TRBJ1-1,few,15,TRBV20-1,TGCAGTGCTAGAGTGGCAGGGGCCCGATATACTGAAGCTTTCTTT,CSARVAGARYTEAFF
TRBD2,TRBJ2-3,few,18,TRBV27,TGTGCCAGCAGTTTAACCCCAATCAGCGGGACCCGCACAGATACGCAGTATTTT,CASSLTPISGTRTDTQYF
.,TRBJ2-2,many,16,TRBV27,TGTGCCAGCACCTTGGGTCGTCAGGGGTACACCGGGGAGCTGTTTTTT,CASTLGRQGYTGELFF
TRBD2,TRBJ2-3,.,16,TRBV20-1,TGCAGTGCTTGGACTAGCGGGAGGGCCTACACAGATACGCAGTATTTT,CSAWTSGRAYTDTQYF
TRBD1,TRBJ2-2,.,16,TRBV5-1,TGCGCCAGCAGCTTGGACGTGGACAGGGGGCCCGGGGAGCTGTTTTTT,CASSLDVDRGPGELFF
.,TRBJ2-1,.,15,TRBV7-3,TGTGCCAGCAGCTTTGTTAGAAGCTCCTACAATGAGCAGTTCTTC,CASSFVRSSYNEQFF
TRBD2,TRBJ2-1,.,16,TRBV27,TGTGCCAGCAGTTTATTTCTTAGCGGGGCGCGCAATGAGCAGTTCTTC,CASSLFLSGARNEQFF